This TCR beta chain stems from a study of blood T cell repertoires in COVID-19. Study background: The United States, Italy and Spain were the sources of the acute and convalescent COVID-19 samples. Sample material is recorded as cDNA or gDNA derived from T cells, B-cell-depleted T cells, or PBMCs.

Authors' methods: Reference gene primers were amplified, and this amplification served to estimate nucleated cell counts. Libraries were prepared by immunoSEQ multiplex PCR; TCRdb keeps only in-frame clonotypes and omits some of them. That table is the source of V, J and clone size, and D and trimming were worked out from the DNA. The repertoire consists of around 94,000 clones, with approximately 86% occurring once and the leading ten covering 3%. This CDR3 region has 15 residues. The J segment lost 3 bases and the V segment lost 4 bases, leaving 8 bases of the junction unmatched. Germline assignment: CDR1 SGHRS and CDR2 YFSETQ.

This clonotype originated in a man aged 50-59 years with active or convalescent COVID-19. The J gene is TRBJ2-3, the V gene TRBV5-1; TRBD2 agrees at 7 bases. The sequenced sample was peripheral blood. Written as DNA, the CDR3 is TGCGCCAGCAGCCCCCAATGGCGGGAGACAGATACGCAGTATTTT. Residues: CASSPQWRETDTQYF.